Reported below is one TCR beta chain. Its antigen is not yet known. Per-base qualities were not stored, and no clone one base away is much larger. Deletion took 1 base off V and 7 bases off J, with a span of 8 bases between the germline ends. From a lookup of the germline V gene (reference sequence), CDR1 and CDR2 are MNHEY and SMNVEV. Its CDR3 holds 12 amino acids, cysteine through phenylalanine. The entry retains the CDR3 DNA only, 36 bases that are in frame from base 1. The donors were healthy, HIV-negative adults who had no recently reported acute infections or vaccinations. Only Caucasian adults living in Nashville, Tennessee, USA were represented among the donors. For unsorted samples, about 87 million PBMCs were counted, and genomic DNA was extracted using the QIAamp DNA Blood Mini kit. After blood collection by leukapheresis, PBMCs were isolated using Ficoll-Histopaque density gradient centrifugation and then cryopreserved in the vapor phase of liquid nitrogen.

This record belongs to a study of shared clonotypes between healthy human individuals (dated by TCRdb to about 2020). Regarding the study in general: Three men and two women, aged 18 to 49 years, made up the cohort. To estimate repertoire size and how much clonotype sharing occurs between individuals, the study deeply sequenced the blood TCR repertoires of several healthy adults. Libraries were prepared and TCR repertoires were sequenced by different laboratories using diverse techniques, in order to increase sequencing depth and limit assay-specific biases. Each donor's leukapheresis produced roughly between roughly 0.85 and 9.5 billion PBMCs. Overall study outcomes, separate from this receptor: Sampling was limited to blood, and TCR repertoires in tissue likely differ from TCR repertoires in blood. Based on pairwise subsampling, the degree of clonotype sharing among donors was expected to be affected by sequencing depth. The small number of donors limited the genetic and exposure-history diversity represented.

Using the deep immunoSEQ assay, multiplex PCR amplified TCR CDR3 regions from genomic DNA. For each cell subset, the extracted genomic DNA was distributed evenly across all wells of several immunoSEQ 96-well plates, and each plate served as one replicate. For unsorted PBMC, roughly 300 ng of genomic DNA, equivalent to roughly 30,000 T cell genomes, went into each replicate PCR. Unsorted PBMC genomic DNA was sequenced across ten immunoSEQ deep assay plates. Purified libraries were measured with a Qubit 3.0 fluorometer, size-checked on a Bioanalyzer 2100, and measured again with the KAPA Library Quantification kit. A separate single-read 150-cycle Illumina NextSeq 550 flow cell was used to sequence each immunoSEQ 96-well plate. As for the original processing: Because only junctional sequences without quality scores were contained in the immunoSEQ output, filtering matching that applied to full-length reads could not be performed. Sequences were annotated with PyIR, a Python wrapper for IgBLAST v1.9, and V/J genes and CDR3 were assigned using IMGT germline references. Any read was removed if the V/J assignment was weak (E-value above 1e-6), the CDR3 was missing, or the read contained stop codons, out-of-frame junctions, or ambiguous translated residues. A V3J clonotype was defined by an identical inferred V gene, J gene, and CDR3 amino acid sequence. Percentage overlap between repertoires was calculated by dividing the number of shared unique clonotypes by the size of the smaller repertoire. RTK rarefaction, the Chao1 estimator, and Recon v2.1 estimates of unobserved clonotypes were used to assess repertoire richness. TCRdb's version of the immuneACCESS table is confined to in-frame rearrangements and falls short of the full clone set. An unresolved V gene accounts for under half of the shortfall where checked; the remainder is of unknown origin. The DNA gave D and trimming, while V, J and clone size come from that table. The sample has roughly 500,000 clones on record, roughly three quarters of them singletons. The ten top clones hold around 14% of the sample.

The chain couples TRBV27 to TRBJ2-7; TRBD1 might be the D gene, on 6 matching bases. The sample comprised PBMCs. This clonotype was obtained from a woman between 40 and 55 years old in good health. Some clones in this sample may be carry-over from other donors' samples. The base sequence is TGTGCCAGCAGTTTATTAGGGGGTGAGCAGTACTTC. This is translated as CASSLLGGEQYF.